What follows describes a single TCR beta chain. The sample comes from a study of shared clonotypes between healthy human individuals. Trimming cost V 7 bases and J 5 bases, with 17 bases left between them. Germline-derived CDR1 and CDR2 are MDHEN and SYDVKM. The CDR3 spans 14 residues. Naive CD8 cells comprised CD45RO-negative, CCR7-positively selected cells, excluding terminally differentiated effector memory CD45RA+ cells. Only in-frame clones appear in the TCRdb table, and some are missing; sequencing was by immunoSEQ multiplex PCR. The profile covers about 650,000 clones, with less than 97% appearing a single time and 0.1% to 0.11% taken by the ten largest.

This receptor was obtained from a woman younger than 45 in good health. Sequenced material: naive CD8+ T cells sorted from blood. The rearrangement joins TRBV28 to TRBJ1-1; tentative D call: TRBD1 (5 bases). CDR3 protein: CASTQAGQYTEAFF. The CDR3, as DNA: TGTGCCAGCACTCAGGCAGGGCAGTATACTGAAGCTTTCTTT.